Below, one T cell receptor (beta chain) is given with its context. One end of the junction is discordant with germline, which a read error may explain. The data are from a study of blood T cell repertoires in COVID-19. Sequencing used immunoSEQ multiplex PCR; TCRdb keeps in-frame clones, though not all of them. The table records a few hundred thousand clones, 75% to 90% of them present only once. Germline CDR1 is GTSNPN and CDR2 is SVGIG (reference sequence). CDR3 length equals 15 residues. This receptor was taken from a woman aged 25 to 45 who had recovered from COVID-19. The chain joins TRBV30 to TRBJ2-1; 12 bases are shared with TRBD1. Sample: PBMCs or T cells enriched from blood (not recorded which). The CDR3: CAWSDGTGGRNEQLF. The CDR3 DNA reads as TGTGCCTGGAGTGACGGGACAGGGGGCCGCAATGAGCAGCTCTTC.